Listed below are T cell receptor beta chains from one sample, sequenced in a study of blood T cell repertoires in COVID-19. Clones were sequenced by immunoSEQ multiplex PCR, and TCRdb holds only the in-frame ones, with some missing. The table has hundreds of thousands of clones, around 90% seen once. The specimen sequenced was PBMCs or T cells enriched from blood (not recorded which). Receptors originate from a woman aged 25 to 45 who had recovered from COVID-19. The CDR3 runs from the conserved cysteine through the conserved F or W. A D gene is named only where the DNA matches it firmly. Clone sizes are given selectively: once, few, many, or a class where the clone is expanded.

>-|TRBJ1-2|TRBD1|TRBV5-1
CASSLAGTGQGYTF
TGCGCCAGCAGCTTGGCCGGGACAGGGCAAGGCTACACCTTC
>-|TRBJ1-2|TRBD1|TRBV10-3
CAISEATRDSGGYTF
TGTGCCATCAGTGAAGCGACCCGGGACAGCGGTGGCTACACCTTC
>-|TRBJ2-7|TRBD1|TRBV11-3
CASSSQGGQDTEQYF
TGTGCCAGCAGCTCCCAGGGGGGACAGGATACCGAGCAGTACTTC
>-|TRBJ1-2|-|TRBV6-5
CASAKGDNNYGYTF
TGTGCCAGCGCAAAGGGGGACAATAACTATGGCTACACCTTC
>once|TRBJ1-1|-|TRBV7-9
CASSPRGGADFSEAFF
TGTGCCAGCAGCCCACGGGGGGGGGCGGATTTCTCTGAAGCTTTCTTT
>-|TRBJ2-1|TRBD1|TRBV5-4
CASSKGQGGEQFF
TGTGCCAGCAGCAAGGGACAGGGGGGGGAGCAGTTCTTC
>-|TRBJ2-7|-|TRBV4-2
CASSQDSREQYF
TGTGCCAGCAGCCAAGATAGCCGCGAGCAGTACTTC
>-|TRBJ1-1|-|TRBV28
CASSFRQANTEAFF
TGTGCCAGCAGTTTCAGGCAGGCCAACACTGAAGCTTTCTTT
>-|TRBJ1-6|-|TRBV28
CASSLLVGGAEHSPLHF
TGTGCCAGCAGTTTATTGGTTGGAGGGGCTGAGCATTCACCCCTCCACTTT
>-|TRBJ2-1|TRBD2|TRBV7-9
CASSLGGGLAFNEQFF
TGTGCCAGCAGCTTAGGCGGCGGACTAGCGTTCAATGAGCAGTTCTTC
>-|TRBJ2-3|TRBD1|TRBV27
CASSTGGAPDTQYF
TGTGCCAGCAGTACAGGGGGCGCGCCAGATACGCAGTATTTT
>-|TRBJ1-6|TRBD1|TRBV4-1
CASSQEGTANSPLHF
TGCGCCAGCAGCCAAGAGGGGACAGCTAATTCACCCCTCCACTTT
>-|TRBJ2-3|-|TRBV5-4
CASSFFLDGSTDTQYF
TGTGCCAGCAGCTTCTTCTTAGACGGGAGCACAGATACGCAGTATTTT
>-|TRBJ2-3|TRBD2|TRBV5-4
CASSWGLAGALDTQYF
TGTGCCAGCAGCTGGGGACTAGCGGGAGCATTAGATACGCAGTATTTT
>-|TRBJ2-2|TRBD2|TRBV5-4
CASRTGTSGTGELFF
TGTGCCAGCAGGACCGGGACTAGCGGGACCGGGGAGCTGTTTTTT
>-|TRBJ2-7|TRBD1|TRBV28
CASSFRTGAGEQYF
TGTGCCAGCAGTTTTCGGACAGGGGCGGGGGAGCAGTACTTC
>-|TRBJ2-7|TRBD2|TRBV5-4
CASSLAGIEQYF
TGTGCCAGCAGCTTAGCGGGAATTGAGCAGTACTTC
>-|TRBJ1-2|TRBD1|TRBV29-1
CSARDRGYGYTF
TGCAGCGCAAGGGACAGGGGTTATGGCTACACCTTC
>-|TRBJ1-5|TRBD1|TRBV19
CASSIRQGSYPKEGNQPQHF
TGTGCCAGTAGTATACGACAGGGGTCGTACCCTAAAGAAGGCAATCAGCCCCAGCATTTT
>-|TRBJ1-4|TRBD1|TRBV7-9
CASSSPDRGEKLFF
TGTGCCAGCAGCTCCCCGGACAGGGGCGAAAAACTGTTTTTT
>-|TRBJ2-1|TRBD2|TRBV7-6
CASSLMSSGIYNEQFF
TGTGCCAGCAGCTTAATGTCTAGCGGGATTTACAATGAGCAGTTCTTC
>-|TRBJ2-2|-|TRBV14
CASSQDWAGPESGTGELFF
TGTGCCAGCAGCCAAGATTGGGCGGGGCCCGAGTCGGGCACCGGGGAGCTGTTTTTT
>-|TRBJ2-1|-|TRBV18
CASSPQGSHEQFF
TGTGCCAGCTCACCCCAGGGTTCCCATGAGCAGTTCTTC
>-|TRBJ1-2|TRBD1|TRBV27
CASSLTGVRNYGYTF
TGTGCCAGCAGTCTTACAGGGGTGAGGAACTATGGCTACACCTTC
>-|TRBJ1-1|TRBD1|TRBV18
CASSLGTDTEAFF
TGTGCCAGCTCACTCGGGACAGACACTGAAGCTTTCTTT
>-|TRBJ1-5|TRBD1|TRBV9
CASSGQGLDQPQHF
TGTGCCAGCAGCGGACAGGGTTTGGACCAGCCCCAGCATTTT
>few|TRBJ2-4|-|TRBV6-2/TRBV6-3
CASSYPGNIQYF
TGTGCCAGCAGTTACCCGGGAAACATTCAGTACTTC
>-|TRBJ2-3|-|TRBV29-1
CSVESGVGTDTQYF
TGCAGCGTTGAATCTGGCGTCGGGACAGATACGCAGTATTTT
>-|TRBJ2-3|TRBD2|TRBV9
CASSVDDGGAVNTQYF
TGTGCCAGCAGCGTAGACGACGGGGGGGCCGTAAATACGCAGTATTTT
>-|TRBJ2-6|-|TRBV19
CASSILSGANVLTF
TGTGCCAGTAGTATTCTCTCTGGGGCCAACGTCCTGACTTTC
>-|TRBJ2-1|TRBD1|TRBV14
CASSRIDRGRNEQFF
TGTGCCAGCAGCCGCATAGACAGGGGGCGAAATGAGCAGTTCTTC
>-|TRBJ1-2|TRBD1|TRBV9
CASSVGPIGQEGNGYTF
TGTGCCAGCAGCGTAGGGCCGATTGGACAGGAGGGAAATGGCTACACCTTC
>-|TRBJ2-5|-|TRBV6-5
CASVQGPQETQYF
TGTGCCAGCGTACAGGGACCCCAAGAGACCCAGTACTTC
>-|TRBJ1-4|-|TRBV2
CASEGGKEKLFF
TGTGCCAGCGAGGGAGGAAAAGAAAAACTGTTTTTT
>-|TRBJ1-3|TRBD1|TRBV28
CASSMDRVYRNTIYF
TGTGCCAGCAGCATGGACAGGGTTTATAGAAACACCATATATTTT
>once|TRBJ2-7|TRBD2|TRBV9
CASSSLAGVRYEQYF
TGTGCCAGCAGCTCACTAGCGGGAGTGCGCTACGAGCAGTACTTC
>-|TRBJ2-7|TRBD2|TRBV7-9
CASSLGTSGSYEQYF
TGTGCCAGCAGCTTAGGGACTAGCGGGTCCTACGAGCAGTACTTC
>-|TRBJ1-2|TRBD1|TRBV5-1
CASSLVGTGEDGYTF
TGCGCCAGCAGCTTGGTGGGGACAGGGGAGGATGGCTACACCTTC
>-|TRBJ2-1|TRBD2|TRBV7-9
CASSIAGGDNEQFF
TGTGCCAGCAGTATAGCGGGAGGGGACAATGAGCAGTTCTTC
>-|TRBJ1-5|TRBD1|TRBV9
CASSAGRGLRQPQHF
TGTGCCAGCAGCGCGGGCAGGGGGCTCCGGCAGCCCCAGCATTTT
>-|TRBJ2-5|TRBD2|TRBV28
CASSFTAGETNTRKTQYF
TGTGCCAGCAGTTTCACAGCGGGGGAGACAAATACAAGAAAGACCCAGTACTTC
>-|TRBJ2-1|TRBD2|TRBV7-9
CASSLAGGPRNEQFF
TGTGCCAGCAGCCTAGCGGGAGGGCCGCGGAATGAGCAGTTCTTC
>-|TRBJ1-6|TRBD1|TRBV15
CATSRGTGGTYNSPLHF
TGTGCCACCAGCAGGGGTACAGGGGGCACCTATAATTCACCCCTCCACTTT
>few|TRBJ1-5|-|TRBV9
CASSEGSGPNQPQHF
TGTGCCAGCAGCGAGGGGTCAGGGCCCAATCAGCCCCAGCATTTT
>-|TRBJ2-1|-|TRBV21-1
CASSPPGEHNEQFF
TGTGCCAGCAGCCCCCCGGGAGAGCACAATGAGCAGTTCTTC
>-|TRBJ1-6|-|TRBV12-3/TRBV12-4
CASSLLNSPLHF
TGTGCCAGCAGCCTACTCAATTCACCCCTCCACTTT
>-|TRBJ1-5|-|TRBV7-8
CASSLVRRDSNQPQHF
TGTGCCAGCAGCTTAGTTCGTAGAGATAGCAATCAGCCCCAGCATTTT
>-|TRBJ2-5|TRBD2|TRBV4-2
CASSGSGQQETQYF
TGTGCCAGTAGCGGGAGTGGGCAACAAGAGACCCAGTACTTC
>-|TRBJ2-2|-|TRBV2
CASSVGLNTGELFF
TGTGCCAGCAGTGTCGGGTTGAACACCGGGGAGCTGTTTTTT
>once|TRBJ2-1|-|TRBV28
CASSRAGEGNNEQFF
TGTGCCAGCAGTCGAGCAGGGGAAGGCAACAATGAGCAGTTCTTC
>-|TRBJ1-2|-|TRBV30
CAWSLGHGYTF
TGTGCCTGGAGTCTTGGACACGGCTACACCTTC